This paragraph covers one T cell receptor (beta chain) sequence. Its matching antigen is unknown. The data derive from a study of T-cell reconstitution after alpha-beta-depleted transplantation in children. Unique molecular identifiers were used in preparing the TCRbeta library. TCRdb passed the PCR reads through MiXCR, listing each CDR3 protein once. The sample yields roughly 670,000 distinct CDR3 sequences, about 12% seen once. The CDR3 spans 15 residues. V lost 0 bases, J lost 6 bases, and 1 base stayed unmatched. Germline lookup yields CDR1 KGHSH and CDR2 LQKENI. Overall study results and limits: A year had passed since transplant, and T-cell counts and diversity by then came mostly from newly produced T cells. There were some patients whose high TCRbeta diversity at day 60 came from surviving recipient T cells and thymic progenitors. Two months or so post-transplant, alpha-beta T cells reportedly derived from several hundred expanded graft clones.

V usage is TRBV18 and J usage is TRBJ2-1; 11 bases align to TRBD2. The sequences come from PBMCs, collected before TCRalphabeta/CD19-depleted stem cell transplant. This sequence originates from a girl aged 2 to 10 with congenital amegakaryocytic thrombocytopenia, due to receive a stem cell transplant. The CDR3: CASSPPSGRGNEQFF. Written as DNA, the CDR3 is TGTGCCAGCTCACCACCTAGCGGGAGGGGCAATGAGCAGTTCTTC.